This T cell receptor (beta chain) emerged from a study of identical twins. Study results and limitations: Twins showed weaker excess sharing in their beta out-of-frame sequences.

MiXCR was run by TCRdb on the 5' RACE reads, yielding one entry per CDR3 protein. The sample includes around 100,000 distinct CDR3 sequences, less than 6.5% of them seen just once. This clonotype has just a few counts. Its matching antigen is unknown. Per germline, CDR1 SGHTA and CDR2 FQGNSA. This CDR3 has 16 amino acids. With V trimmed by 2 bases and J by 6 bases, 9 bases remained unmatched. The TCR comes from a woman between 45 and 60 years old in good health. The chain has TRBV7-2 and TRBJ2-2; 7 bases map to TRBD1. The sample comprised memory T cells sorted from blood. For the CDR3, the DNA is TGTGCCAGCAGCTTACGTGTGACTACAGGGGCCGGGGAGCTGTTTTTT. It yields the protein CASSLRVTTGAGELFF.